Below, 6 T cell receptor beta chains from the same sample are listed, as sequenced in a study of cytomegalovirus exposure and HLA in healthy donors (dated 2017 in TCRdb). Preparation of the library involved the immunoSEQ multiplex PCR assay. As stored in TCRdb, this immuneACCESS dataset retains in-frame rearrangements with V and J assigned. A fraction of the clones does not appear; measured against another copy, unresolved V genes explain less than half of the discrepancy, and the remainder lacks a known reason. Recorded for this sample are about 140,000 clones; roughly nine tenths of them occurred a single time. In total, the top ten clones hold less than 3.5% of the sample. The sample was PBMCs. The receptors stem from a young man in good health and CMV-seronegative.

CDR3 nucleotide sequence: TGCAGCGTTGCCTTGACAGGGTACGAGCAGTACTTC. This encodes CSVALTGYEQYF. This chain links TRBV29-1 with TRBJ2-7, with TRBD1 matching over 7 bases. Germline V CDR1 and CDR2: SQVTM, ANQGSEA. The CDR3 consists of 12 residues. Unmatched junction bases numbered 4, after V lost 4 bases and J lost 4 bases.

This chain connects TRBV6-5 to TRBJ2-3; a weak D match, TRBD1 (5 bases). V gave up 0 bases and J gave up 4 bases, with 11 bases separating them. Germline lookup yields CDR1 MNHEY and CDR2 SVGAGI. The CDR3 extends over 15 amino acids. The CDR3 is CASSYSGERSDTQYF. The CDR3 DNA sequence: TGTGCCAGCAGTTACTCAGGGGAAAGATCAGATACGCAGTATTTT.

V and J are TRBV27 and TRBJ2-3; 13 positions match TRBD2. The CDR3 totals 15 residues. V shed 4 bases, J shed 6 bases, and the junction held 4 bases outside the gene matches. CDR1 is MNHEY and CDR2 is SMNVEV in the germline V gene (reference sequence). CDR3 DNA: TGTGCCAGCAGTTCCGGACTAGCGGGAGCCGATACGCAGTATTTT. As protein: CASSSGLAGADTQYF.

This chain uses TRBV7-2 with TRBJ2-7; 8 nucleotides match TRBD1. This CDR3 has 13 residues. V dropped 5 bases and J dropped 3; count of bases not matched to a gene: 3. The germline V gene encodes CDR1 SGHTA and CDR2 FQGNSA. The CDR3 loop is CASSPGQGYEQYF. The CDR3 coding sequence is TGTGCCAGCAGCCCCGGACAGGGCTACGAGCAGTACTTC.

The chain is built from TRBV7-2 and TRBJ2-7; D is unresolved. Trimming cost V 5 bases and J 5 bases, with 16 bases left between them. CDR3 length: 14 amino acids. The germline V gene encodes CDR1 SGHTA and CDR2 FQGNSA. The CDR3 protein is CASSEYLKVDEQYF. CDR3 sequence (DNA): TGTGCCAGCAGCGAGTACTTGAAAGTCGACGAGCAGTACTTC.

V usage is TRBV28 and J usage is TRBJ2-6; TRBD1 is a possible D gene (5 bases). The CDR3 extends over 16 amino acids. Germline V CDR1 and CDR2: MDHEN, SYDVKM. V dropped 5 bases and J dropped 1 base, with 12 bases sitting between them. Here the CDR3 DNA reads TGTGCCAGCAGTCTTGGGGCGATTTCTGGGGCCAACGTCCTGACTTTC. It yields the protein CASSLGAISGANVLTF. Combining the CDR3 with reference TRBV28 and TRBJ2-6 gives the whole variable domain DVKVTQSSRYLVKRTGEKVFLECVQDMDHENMFWYRQDPGLGLRLIYFSYDVKMKEKGDIPEGYSVSREKKERFSLILESASTNQTSMYLCASSLGAISGANVLTFGAGSRLTVL.